This T cell receptor (beta chain) was captured by sequencing in a study of identifying expanded T cells in peripheral blood. Measured with immunoSEQ multiplex PCR; TCRdb has only the in-frame clones, and not every one. The sample includes some 95,000 clones, 88% of them seen just once. Trimming took 6 bases from V and 1 from J; bases not matched to a gene: 6. The CDR3 runs to 14 residues. Germline V gives CDR1 ENHRY, CDR2 SYGVKD. The sequence was collected from a person aged 18-69 years in good health. Sequenced sample: blood. The chain is built from TRBV10-3 and TRBJ2-7, with 7 positions matching TRBD2. The CDR3 region has the DNA TGTGCCATCAGAAGGCGGGGGAGTTCCTACGAGCAGTACTTC. Protein: CAIRRRGSSYEQYF.